Below are 10 T cell receptor beta chains sequenced from a single sample in a study of blood T cell repertoires in COVID-19. The assay was immunoSEQ multiplex PCR, and TCRdb's table has in-frame clones only and misses some. The table records 180,000 or so clones, roughly 73% of them present only once. The sample comprised peripheral blood. The receptors derive from a woman of 80 years or more with active or convalescent COVID-19.

J is TRBJ2-7 and V is TRBV19; TRBD2 agrees at 9 bases. This CDR3 comprises 14 residues. V was pared by 6 bases and J by 2 bases, with 5 bases of the junction left unmatched. The germline V gene has CDR1 LNHDA and CDR2 SQIVND (reference sequence). In nucleotides, the CDR3 is TGTGCCAGTAGAGCGACTAGCGGCACCTACGAGCAGTACTTC. Encoded protein: CASRATSGTYEQYF.

The V call is TRBV6-5, the J call TRBJ2-7; 8 bases line up with TRBD1. Losses at the gene ends were 2 bases for V and 4 bases for J; bases not matched to a gene: 7. The CDR3 covers 15 residues. Germline assignment: CDR1 MNHEY and CDR2 SVGAGI. The CDR3 spells CASSYAGTGGYEQYF. The CDR3 DNA follows: TGTGCCAGCAGTTACGCGGGAACAGGGGGGTACGAGCAGTACTTC.

The chain links TRBV6-5 to TRBJ2-7; no firm D call. V was clipped by 2 bases and J by 4 bases, with 6 bases between them. The CDR3 is made up of 12 amino acids. Germline CDR1 MNHEY, CDR2 SVGAGI. The CDR3 is CASSYNLYEQYF. The CDR3 coding sequence is TGTGCCAGCAGTTACAATCTATACGAGCAGTACTTC.

The chain employs TRBV19 and TRBJ1-2, with 9 bases matching TRBD1. Germline lookup yields CDR1 LNHDA and CDR2 SQIVND (reference sequence). The CDR3 is made up of 14 amino acids. The ends lost 4 bases at V and 6 bases at J; junction bases unmatched: 6. The CDR3 region is CASSRGQGVDGYTF. CDR3 nucleotide sequence: TGTGCCAGTAGTAGGGGACAGGGAGTGGATGGCTACACCTTC.

The V and J genes are TRBV5-1 and TRBJ2-2, with D possibly being TRBD2 (6 bases). Trimming cost V 3 bases and J 2 bases, with 11 bases left between them. Germline V gives CDR1 SGHRS, CDR2 YFSETQ. CDR3 size: 15 residues. CDR3 in DNA: TGCGCCAGCAGCTCGACTAGGACAAACACCGGGGAGCTGTTTTTT. This encodes CASSSTRTNTGELFF.

The chain couples TRBV6-5 to TRBJ1-6; 9 bases fit TRBD1. CDR1 is MNHEY and CDR2 is SVGAGI in the germline V gene. This CDR3 spans 13 amino acids. The junction had 2 bases not matched to a gene; V was cut back by 5 bases and J by 9 bases. The chain's CDR3 is CASSRTGVSPLHF. The CDR3 nucleotides are TGTGCCAGCAGTCGGACAGGGGTTTCACCCCTCCACTTT.

The genes are TRBV4-2 and TRBJ1-3, with no clear D. V was pared by 0 bases and J by 3 bases, with 12 bases between. This CDR3 has 16 residues. Germline loops: CDR1 LGHNA, CDR2 YNFKEQ. CDR3: CASSQDVGGSGNTIYF. The CDR3 region has the DNA TGTGCCAGCAGCCAAGATGTCGGAGGGAGTGGAAACACCATATATTTT.

The J gene is TRBJ2-3, the V gene TRBV7-6; 8 bases map to TRBD1. Germline values: CDR1 SGHVS, CDR2 FNYEAQ. CDR3 length: 14 amino acids. V lost 4 bases to trimming and J lost 5 bases; unmatched junction nucleotides: 5. The CDR3 spells CASSSGQGGDTQYF. The CDR3 nucleotides are TGTGCCAGCAGCTCCGGACAGGGTGGAGATACGCAGTATTTT. The full variable domain, its missing parts supplied by reference TRBV7-6 and TRBJ2-3, is GAGVSQSPRYKVTKRGQDVALRCDPISGHVSLYWYRQALGQGPEFLTYFNYEAQQDKSGLPNDRFSAERPEGSISTLTIQRTEQRDSAMYRCASSSGQGGDTQYFGPGTRLTVL.

The chain recombines TRBV19 with TRBJ1-2, with TRBD1 matching over 9 bases. Germline V CDR1 and CDR2: LNHDA, SQIVND (reference sequence). The CDR3 has 14 residues. Unmatched junction bases numbered 8, after V lost 7 bases and J lost 5 bases. CDR3 region: CASTRDRVEYGYTF. The CDR3 DNA is TGTGCCAGTACTCGGGACAGGGTCGAATATGGCTACACCTTC.

CDR3 nucleotides: TGCAGCATATGGACAGTTAGATACTACGAGCAGTACTTC. Amino acids: CSIWTVRYYEQYF. The genes are TRBV29-1 and TRBJ2-7; possibly TRBD1 for D (6 bases). This CDR3 has 13 amino acids. CDR1 is SQVTM and CDR2 is ANQGSEA in the germline V gene. V was trimmed by 8 bases and J by 3 bases, leaving 17 bases between them.